The next 18 T cell receptor beta chains were all read from a single sample in a study of shared clonotypes between healthy human individuals (TCRdb year 2020). The library was made by the immunoSEQ multiplex PCR assay. The immuneACCESS repertoire file appears here via TCRdb, limited to in-frame rearrangements. These files lack a portion of the clones; in checked studies, under half of the deficit traces to unresolved V genes, and the cause of the others is not known. The sample table holds fewer than 3 million clones, of which 92% were seen once. Together, the top ten hold 0.37% of the sample. Sequencing was performed on naive CD4+ T cells from PBMCs. In the paper's terms, the cell subset or site label means: CD45RA+ positively selected. The receptors derive from a man younger than 35 in good health. Some clones in this sample may be carry-over from other donors' samples.

The V call is TRBV7-9, the J call TRBJ1-2; a weak D match, TRBD1 (6 bases). CDR1 is SEHNR, CDR2 FQNEAQ, per germline (reference sequence). The CDR3 sequence is 17 residues long. Trimming removed 4 bases at V and 2 bases at J, with 20 bases between. CDR3 sequence (DNA): TGTGCCAGCAGCTCCCCGGCAGGGGCTCCCTCGAACTATGGCTACACCTTC. It translates to CASSSPAGAPSNYGYTF.

This chain connects TRBV18 to TRBJ2-7; possible D gene TRBD2, 5 bases. V gave up 5 bases and J gave up 3 bases, with 20 bases separating them. The germline gives CDR1 KGHSH, CDR2 LQKENI. The CDR3 spans 16 residues. CDR3 coding DNA: TGTGCCAGCTCAGGGCGAGGCCTGAGGGTTGGCTACGAGCAGTACTTC. The encoded protein is CASSGRGLRVGYEQYF.

CDR3 protein: CASSPQGVGTEAFF. In DNA form, the CDR3 reads TGCGCCAGCAGCCCGCAGGGGGTCGGGACTGAAGCTTTCTTT. The rearrangement links TRBV4-1 to TRBJ1-1, with 7 bases fitting TRBD1. Germline CDR1 is MGHRA and CDR2 is YSYEKL. This CDR3 contains 14 residues. J lost 5 bases, V lost 4 bases, and 7 bases had no gene match.

This clone was recorded once. V gene TRBV5-6 combines with J gene TRBJ1-2, with 8 bases fitting TRBD1. The CDR3 loop spans 14 amino acids. Germline V lookup: CDR1 SGHDT, CDR2 YYEEEE. J gave up 7 bases and V 0 bases, and 5 bases lay outside the gene matches. The chain's CDR3 is CASSLDQGAGGYTF. As DNA, the CDR3 is TGTGCCAGCAGCTTGGATCAGGGGGCGGGTGGCTACACCTTC.

The table lists this clone with a count of one. The CDR3 protein is CASSEWGNSNQPQHF. CDR3 in DNA: TGTGCCAGCAGTGAGTGGGGGAATAGCAATCAGCCCCAGCATTTT. The rearrangement uses TRBV6-1 and TRBJ1-5, with D perhaps matching TRBD1 (5 bases). With 3 bases removed from V and 0 bases from J, the gap between germline ends came to 9 bases. Looked up from germline, CDR1 is MNHNS and CDR2 is SASEGT. The CDR3 consists of 15 residues.

The chain is built from TRBV4-1 and TRBJ2-2; D unclear. The V end was cut by 6 bases, the J end by 0 bases, with 11 bases between. Germline V gene lookup returns CDR1 MGHRA and CDR2 YSYEKL. The CDR3 length is 15 residues. CDR3 bases: TGCGCCAGCAGGCCGACACCTTCGAACACCGGGGAGCTGTTTTTT. Protein sequence: CASRPTPSNTGELFF.

In the case of this clone: Given a much more abundant clone one base away, this may be a read error. The chain recombines TRBV7-3 with TRBJ1-1; D ambiguous. Germline CDR1 and CDR2: SGHTA and FQGTGA. The CDR3 is made up of 13 amino acids. The V and J ends lost 2 bases and 3 bases respectively, with 7 bases between them. The CDR3 nucleotides are TGTGCCAGCAGCTTAGACGGGGACACTGAAGCTTTCTTT. It specifies CASSLDGDTEAFF. Looking up the rest from reference TRBV7-3 and TRBJ1-1 gives the full variable domain: GAGVSQTPSNKVTEKGKYVELRCDPISGHTALYWYRQSLGQGPEFLIYFQGTGAADDSGLPNDRFFAVRPEGSVSTLKIQRTERGDSAVYLCASSLDGDTEAFFGQGTRLTVV.

The chain carries TRBV9 and TRBJ2-5; D remains unclear. V lost 0 bases to trimming and J lost 5 bases, with 20 bases between them. Germline assignment: CDR1 SGDLS and CDR2 YYNGEE. This CDR3 has 17 residues. CDR3 loop: CASSVGGRAPLQETQYF. The CDR3 DNA sequence: TGTGCCAGCAGCGTAGGGGGAAGGGCCCCACTCCAGGAGACCCAGTACTTC.

This rearrangement joins TRBV7-8 to TRBJ1-2; 7 bases are shared with TRBD1. Germline lookup yields CDR1 SGHVS and CDR2 FQNEAQ. The trim removed 4 bases at V and 7 bases at J, leaving 6 bases unmatched. This CDR3 contains 13 residues. CDR3 loop: CASSSNRGGGYTF. For the CDR3, the DNA is TGTGCCAGCAGCTCTAACAGGGGTGGTGGCTACACCTTC.

The chain recombines TRBV5-5 with TRBJ2-6, with 7 bases identical to TRBD1. Trimming at V came to 2 bases and at J to 4 bases, leaving 3 bases not matched to a gene. Germline V CDR1 and CDR2: SGHKS, YYEKEE (reference sequence). The CDR3 extends over 15 amino acids. CDR3 DNA: TGTGCCAGCAGCTTATCAGGGGGAGGGGCCAACGTCCTGACTTTC. It encodes CASSLSGGGANVLTF.

This clone was seen a single time. This rearrangement joins TRBV25-1 to TRBJ1-2, with TRBD1 matching 7 bases. The ends lost 6 bases at V and 4 bases at J; junction bases unmatched: 5. CDR1 and CDR2 (germline): MGHDK, SYGVNS. The CDR3 runs 13 residues. This CDR3 is CASRQGDFYGYTF. DNA of the CDR3: TGTGCCAGCAGGCAGGGGGATTTCTATGGCTACACCTTC.

V is TRBV11-3 and J is TRBJ2-1; TRBD1 matches 11 bases. This CDR3 has 14 amino acids. Germline V gene sequence: CDR1 SGHNT, CDR2 YENEEA. J was trimmed by 9 bases and V by 8 bases; bases with no gene match: 9. The CDR3 DNA sequence: TGTGCCAGCGGAATCACCGGGACAGGGGGTGAGCAGTTCTTC. The encoded protein is CASGITGTGGEQFF.

The rearrangement uses TRBV28 and TRBJ1-4; 7 nucleotides line up with TRBD1. The germline V gene encodes CDR1 MDHEN and CDR2 SYDVKM. The CDR3 totals 15 residues. V lost 1 base to trimming and J lost 4 bases; unmatched junction nucleotides: 3. CDR3 region: CASSLLGTDNEKLFF. The CDR3 region has the DNA TGTGCCAGCAGTTTATTAGGGACAGATAATGAAAAACTGTTTTTT.

The chain links TRBV10-3 to TRBJ2-3; D remains unclear. CDR1 and CDR2 (germline): ENHRY, SYGVKD. The germline V and J ends were trimmed by 6 bases and 0 bases, with 10 bases remaining between them. This CDR3 region has 14 residues. In nucleotides, the CDR3 is TGTGCCATCAGAAAAGCTACTAGCACAGATACGCAGTATTTT. Translating it yields CAIRKATSTDTQYF.

This chain links TRBV15 with TRBJ2-1; 8 nucleotides agree with TRBD2. V dropped 0 bases and J dropped 12; count of bases not matched to a gene: 4. The CDR3 is made up of 13 amino acids. Germline CDR1 LNHNV, CDR2 YYDKDF (reference sequence). The CDR3 DNA reads TGTGCCACCAGCAGAGATCGAACTAGCGGGCAGTTCTTC. Its translation is CATSRDRTSGQFF.

The CDR3: CASSRGQGAYEQYF. The CDR3 nucleotides read TGTGCCAGCAGCCGTGGGCAGGGGGCCTACGAGCAGTACTTC. This chain connects TRBV11-3 to TRBJ2-7, with 7 nucleotides matching TRBD1. CDR1 and CDR2 (germline): SGHNT, YENEEA. V shed 5 bases, J shed 2 bases, and the junction held 6 bases outside the gene matches. This CDR3 spans 14 amino acids.

V and J are TRBV5-4 and TRBJ1-2, with D unclear. The CDR3 length is 14 residues. Germline V gives CDR1 SGHNT, CDR2 YYREEE (reference sequence). Trimming left V 4 bases short and J 3 bases short, with 13 bases between. This CDR3 reads CASSLVEGDYGYTF. The CDR3 coding sequence is TGTGCCAGCAGCCTGGTGGAGGGAGACTATGGCTACACCTTC. The entire variable domain, with the rest obtained from reference TRBV5-4 and TRBJ1-2, is as follows: ETGVTQSPTHLIKTRGQQVTLRCSSQSGHNTVSWYQQALGQGPQFIFQYYREEENGRGNFPPRFSGLQFPNYSSELNVNALELDDSALYLCASSLVEGDYGYTFGSGTRLTVV.

The chain joins TRBV5-1 to TRBJ1-4; D may be TRBD1 (6 bases). Trimming took off 0 bases at V and 4 bases at J, with 10 bases between the two ends. The CDR3 has 15 residues. From germline, CDR1 is SGHRS and CDR2 YFSETQ. CDR3 protein: CASSLVGADNEKLFF. The CDR3 DNA follows: TGCGCCAGCAGCTTGGTGGGGGCGGATAATGAAAAACTGTTTTTT. The full variable domain, with the rest looked up from reference TRBV5-1 and TRBJ1-4, is KAGVTQTPRYLIKTRGQQVTLSCSPISGHRSVSWYQQTPGQGLQFLFEYFSETQRNKGNFPGRFSGRQFSNSRSEMNVSTLELGDSALYLCASSLVGADNEKLFFGSGTQLSVL.